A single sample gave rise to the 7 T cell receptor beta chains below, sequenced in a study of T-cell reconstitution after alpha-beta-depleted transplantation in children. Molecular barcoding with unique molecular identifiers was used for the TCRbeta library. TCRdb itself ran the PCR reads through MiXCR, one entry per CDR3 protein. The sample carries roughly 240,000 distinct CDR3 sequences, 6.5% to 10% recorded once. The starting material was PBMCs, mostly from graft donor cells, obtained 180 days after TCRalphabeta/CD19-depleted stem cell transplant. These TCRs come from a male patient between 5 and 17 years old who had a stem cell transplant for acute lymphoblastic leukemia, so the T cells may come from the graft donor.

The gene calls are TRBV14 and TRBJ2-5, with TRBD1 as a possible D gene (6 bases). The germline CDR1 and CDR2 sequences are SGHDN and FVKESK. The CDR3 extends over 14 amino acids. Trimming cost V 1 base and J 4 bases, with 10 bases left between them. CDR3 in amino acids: CASSQGRGSETQYF. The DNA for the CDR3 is TGTGCCAGCAGCCAAGGAAGGGGGTCAGAGACCCAGTACTTC.

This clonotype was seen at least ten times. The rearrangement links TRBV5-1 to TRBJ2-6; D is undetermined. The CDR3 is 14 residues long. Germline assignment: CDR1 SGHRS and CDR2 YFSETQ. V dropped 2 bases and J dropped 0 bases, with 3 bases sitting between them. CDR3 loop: CASSFYSGANVLTF. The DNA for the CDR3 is TGCGCCAGCAGCTTTTACTCTGGGGCCAACGTCCTGACTTTC.

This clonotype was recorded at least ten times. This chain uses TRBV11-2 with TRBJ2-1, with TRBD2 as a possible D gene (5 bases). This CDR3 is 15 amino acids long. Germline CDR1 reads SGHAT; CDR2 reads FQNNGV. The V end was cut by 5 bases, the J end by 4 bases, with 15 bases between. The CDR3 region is CASSPLGRRYNEQFF. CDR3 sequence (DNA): TGTGCCAGCAGCCCTCTCGGGCGGAGGTACAATGAGCAGTTCTTC.

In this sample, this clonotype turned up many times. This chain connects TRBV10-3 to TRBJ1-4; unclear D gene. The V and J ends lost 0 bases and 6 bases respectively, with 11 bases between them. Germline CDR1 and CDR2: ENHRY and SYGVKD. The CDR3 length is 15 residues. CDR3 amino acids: CAISESGRLHEKLFF. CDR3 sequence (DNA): TGTGCCATCAGTGAGTCAGGCAGGCTCCATGAAAAACTGTTTTTT.

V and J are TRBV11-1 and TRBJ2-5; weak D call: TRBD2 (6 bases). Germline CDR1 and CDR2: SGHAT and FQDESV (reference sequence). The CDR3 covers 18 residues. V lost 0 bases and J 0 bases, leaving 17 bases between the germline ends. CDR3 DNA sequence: TGTGCCAGCAGCTTAGCCCCTTTTGGCCGGGGGAACCAAGAGACCCAGTACTTC. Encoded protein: CASSLAPFGRGNQETQYF.

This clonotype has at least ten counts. The CDR3 loop reads CSARDWTGQETQYF. As DNA, the CDR3 is TGCAGTGCTAGAGATTGGACAGGGCAAGAGACCCAGTACTTC. The chain employs TRBV20-1 and TRBJ2-5; TRBD1 aligns across 8 bases. In germline, CDR1 is DFQATT, CDR2 SNEGSKA (reference sequence). V was pared by 0 bases and J by 2 bases, with 2 bases of the junction left unmatched. The CDR3 covers 14 residues.

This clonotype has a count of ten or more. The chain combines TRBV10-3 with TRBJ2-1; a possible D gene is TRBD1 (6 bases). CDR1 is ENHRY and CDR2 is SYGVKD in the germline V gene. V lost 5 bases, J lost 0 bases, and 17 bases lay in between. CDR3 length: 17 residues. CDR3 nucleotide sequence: TGTGCCATCAGTTATGGGGGCAAGGGCCGCTCCTACAATGAGCAGTTCTTC. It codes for CAISYGGKGRSYNEQFF.